This T cell receptor beta chain was captured by sequencing in a study of OX40 agonist ivuxolimab in advanced cancers. The wider study: Ivuxolimab, an antibody that agonizes OX40 (CD134), was administered to the patients.

With autoimmune disease history or systemic immunosuppression, patients were excluded. Repertoires were generated with immunoSEQ multiplex PCR, while TCRdb's copy carries only in-frame clones and drops some. The sample consists of 35,000 to 40,000 clones, 82% of them appearing once. Specimen: CD4+ or CD8+ T cells sorted from blood, collected in a trial of the OX40 agonist ivuxolimab. The sequence came from an adult with an advanced solid tumor such as melanoma, head and neck, liver or kidney cancer.

Written as DNA, the CDR3 is TGTGCCAGCAGCCGCTCTAGCGGGGGGCCCGGGGGTTGGGAGACCCAGTACTTC. Its protein is CASSRSSGGPGGWETQYF. This sequence joins TRBV4-2 and TRBJ2-5, with TRBD2 matching over 11 bases. CDR1 is LGHNA and CDR2 is YNFKEQ in the germline V gene. The CDR3 length is 18 residues. The V gene end was trimmed by 4 bases and the J gene end by 5 bases; junction bases not matched to a gene: 15.